This entry describes one T cell receptor beta chain. Its antigen remains unknown. This record belongs to a study of cytomegalovirus exposure and HLA in healthy donors. Broader study findings: The classifier, whose performance was assessed in both the original and validation cohorts, reportedly diagnosed cytomegalovirus status with high specificity and sensitivity. Overall, approximately 150 TCR beta chains were annotated as cytomegalovirus-associated.

V lost 2 bases to trimming and J lost 0 bases, with 7 bases between them. The length of the CDR3 is 14 residues. Germline lookup yields CDR1 SGHTA and CDR2 FQGNSA. The data were produced by immunoSEQ multiplex PCR, yet TCRdb's version contains in-frame clones alone and is incomplete. The sample records a few hundred thousand clones, approximately 90% being singletons. The V and J genes are TRBV7-2 and TRBJ1-1, with no clear D. Input material: PBMCs. The sequence came from a woman aged 18-29 years in good health and CMV-seronegative. CDR3 sequence reads: CASSLPVLNTEAFF. The DNA of the CDR3 is TGTGCCAGCAGCTTACCCGTATTGAACACTGAAGCTTTCTTT.